Below, 9 T cell receptor beta chains from the same sample are listed, as sequenced in a study of T-cell memory formation after mild COVID-19. TCRdb ran MiXCR on the 5' RACE reads and lists one entry per CDR3 protein. Of about 280,000 distinct CDR3 sequences in the sample, 8.2% were seen once. The material sequenced was PBMCs or a T cell subset sorted from them (not recorded which). The receptors here all came from a man between 18 and 35 years old who had mild COVID-19 (a few samples of this study predate the infection). Cell type and time point are not known.

The chain uses TRBV5-5 and TRBJ1-6, with D unclear. Germline V CDR1 and CDR2: SGHKS, YYEKEE (reference sequence). Trimming shortened V by 4 bases and J by 13 bases, and 15 bases separated the two germline ends. The CDR3 loop spans 13 amino acids. The CDR3 is CASSPGRVDPLHF. CDR3 coding DNA: TGTGCCAGCAGCCCAGGACGGGTTGATCCCCTCCACTTT.

In this sample, this clonotype turned up a few times. J is TRBJ2-3 and V is TRBV29-1; D may be TRBD2 (6 bases). This CDR3 is 13 amino acids long. V gave up 6 bases and J gave up 5 bases, with 15 bases separating them. Germline-derived CDR1 and CDR2 are SQVTM and ANQGSEA. The CDR3 here is CSVGGPRGDTQYF. In DNA form, the CDR3 reads TGCAGCGTGGGGGGACCGCGGGGAGATACGCAGTATTTT.

This clonotype was found a few times. The chain is built from TRBV5-6 and TRBJ2-4, with D possibly being TRBD1 or TRBD2 (5 bases each). The CDR3 has 15 amino acids. The V end lost 1 base, the J end lost 4 bases, and 12 bases lay between the germline ends. CDR1 and CDR2 from the germline V gene are SGHDT and YYEEEE. The CDR3 loop reads CASSLLEGWKNIQYF. DNA of the CDR3: TGTGCCAGCAGCTTGCTTGAGGGGTGGAAAAACATTCAGTACTTC.

This clonotype was picked up a small number of times. V usage is TRBV9 and J usage is TRBJ1-2; 8 positions match TRBD1. V lost 2 bases and J lost 7; bases outside the gene matches: 10. The CDR3 length is 15 residues. CDR1 and CDR2 (germline): SGDLS, YYNGEE. The CDR3 reads CASSVATGEVSGYTF. The DNA for the CDR3 is TGTGCCAGCAGCGTTGCGACAGGGGAAGTCTCTGGCTACACCTTC.

The chain carries TRBV20-1 and TRBJ1-2; TRBD1 matches at 7 bases. Germline V gene lookup returns CDR1 DFQATT and CDR2 SNEGSKA (reference sequence). There are 14 residues in the CDR3. The V gene end was trimmed by 0 bases and the J gene end by 0 bases; junction bases not matched to a gene: 1. CDR3 sequence reads: CSAREQGTNYGYTF. Here the CDR3 DNA reads TGCAGTGCTAGAGAACAGGGGACTAACTATGGCTACACCTTC.

This clonotype was observed a handful of times. The genes are TRBV20-1 and TRBJ2-3; D possibly corresponds to TRBD1 (6 bases). The V gene's germline CDR1 is DFQATT and CDR2 SNEGSKA (reference sequence). This CDR3 is 13 amino acids long. Trimming stripped 3 bases from V and 4 bases from J, with 11 bases between. CDR3 sequence: CSASGQSPDTQYF. CDR3 nucleotides: TGCAGTGCTAGCGGACAGTCCCCAGATACGCAGTATTTT.

V and J are TRBV7-3 and TRBJ2-5; D is uncertain. The CDR3 has 15 residues. V was shortened by 5 bases and J by 4 bases, with 17 bases between the two germline ends. Germline V CDR1 and CDR2: SGHTA, FQGTGA. The CDR3 nucleotides are TGTGCCAGCAGCGCCAACTTGGAGCGAGGAGAGACCCAGTACTTC. Protein sequence: CASSANLERGETQYF.

The table lists this clonotype with many counts. The chain is built from TRBV7-9 and TRBJ2-1; TRBD1 might be the D (5 bases). V was pared by 3 bases and J by 3 bases, with 12 bases between. Germline V gene sequence: CDR1 SEHNR, CDR2 FQNEAQ (reference sequence). CDR3 length equals 15 residues. The CDR3 DNA is TGTGCCAGCAGCTTCGCGTCAGGGCGCTACAATGAGCAGTTCTTC. Its protein product is CASSFASGRYNEQFF.

A note on this clonotype: A much more abundant neighbour one base away suggests this may be a read error. The V call is TRBV29-1, the J call TRBJ2-5, with D perhaps matching TRBD1 (6 bases). The CDR3 is 13 amino acids. CDR1 SQVTM and CDR2 ANQGSEA come from the germline V gene. In DNA form, the CDR3 reads TGCAGCGTTGACTCAGGGGCTGGGGAGACCAAGTACTTC. It specifies CSVDSGAGETKYF.